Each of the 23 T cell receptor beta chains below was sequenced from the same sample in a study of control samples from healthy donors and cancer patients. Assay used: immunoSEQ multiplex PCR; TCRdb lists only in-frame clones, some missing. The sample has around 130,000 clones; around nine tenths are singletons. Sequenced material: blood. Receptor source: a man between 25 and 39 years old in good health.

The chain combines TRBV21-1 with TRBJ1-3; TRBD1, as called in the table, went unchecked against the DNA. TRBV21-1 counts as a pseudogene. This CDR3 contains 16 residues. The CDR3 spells CASSKHRVERGNTIYF. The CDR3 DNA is TGTGCCAGCAGCAAACACAGGGTTGAGCGTGGAAACACCATATATTTT.

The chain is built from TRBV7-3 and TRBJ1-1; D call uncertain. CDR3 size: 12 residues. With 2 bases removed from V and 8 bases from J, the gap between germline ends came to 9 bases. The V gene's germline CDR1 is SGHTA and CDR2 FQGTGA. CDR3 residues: CASSLGYGEAFF. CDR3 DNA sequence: TGTGCCAGCAGCTTAGGTTACGGCGAAGCTTTCTTT. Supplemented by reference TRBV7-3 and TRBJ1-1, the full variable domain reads GAGVSQTPSNKVTEKGKYVELRCDPISGHTALYWYRQSLGQGPEFLIYFQGTGAADDSGLPNDRFFAVRPEGSVSTLKIQRTERGDSAVYLCASSLGYGEAFFGQGTRLTVV.

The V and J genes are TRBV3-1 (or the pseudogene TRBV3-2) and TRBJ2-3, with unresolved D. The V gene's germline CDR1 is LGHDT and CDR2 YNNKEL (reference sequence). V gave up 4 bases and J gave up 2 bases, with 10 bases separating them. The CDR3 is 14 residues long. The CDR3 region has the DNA TGTGCCAGCAGCCCGATCGGATTCACAGATACGCAGTATTTT. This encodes CASSPIGFTDTQYF.

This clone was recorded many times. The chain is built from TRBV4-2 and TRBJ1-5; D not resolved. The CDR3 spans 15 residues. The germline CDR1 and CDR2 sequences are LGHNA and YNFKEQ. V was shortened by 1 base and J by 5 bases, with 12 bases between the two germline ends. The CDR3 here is CASSQGASGDQPQHF. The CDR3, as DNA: TGTGCCAGCAGCCAAGGTGCGAGCGGGGATCAGCCCCAGCATTTT.

The CDR3 here is CASSPRVVNTEAFF. The CDR3, as DNA: TGCGCCAGCAGCCCCAGGGTTGTAAACACTGAAGCTTTCTTT. The chain has TRBV5-1 and TRBJ1-1; D might be TRBD1 (5 bases). The V end lost 4 bases, the J end lost 2 bases, and 12 bases lay between the germline ends. Germline V gives CDR1 SGHRS, CDR2 YFSETQ. The CDR3 totals 14 residues.

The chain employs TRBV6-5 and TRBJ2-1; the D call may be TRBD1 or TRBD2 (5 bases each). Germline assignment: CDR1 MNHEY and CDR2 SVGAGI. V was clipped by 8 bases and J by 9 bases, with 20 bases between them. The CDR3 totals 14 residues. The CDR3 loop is CASSPGAGMGEQFF. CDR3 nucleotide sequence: TGTGCCAGCTCCCCCGGGGCAGGGATGGGTGAGCAGTTCTTC.

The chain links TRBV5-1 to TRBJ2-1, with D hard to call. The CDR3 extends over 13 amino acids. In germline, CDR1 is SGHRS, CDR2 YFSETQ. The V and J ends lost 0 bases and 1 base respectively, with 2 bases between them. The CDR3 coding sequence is TGCGCCAGCAGCTTGGGTTCCTACAATGAGCAGTTCTTC. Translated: CASSLGSYNEQFF.

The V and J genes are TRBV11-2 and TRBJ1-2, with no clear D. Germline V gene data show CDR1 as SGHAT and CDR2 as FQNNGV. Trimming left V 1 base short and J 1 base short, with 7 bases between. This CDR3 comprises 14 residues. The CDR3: CASSLVVGNYGYTF. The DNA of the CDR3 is TGTGCCAGCAGCTTAGTTGTGGGTAACTATGGCTACACCTTC.

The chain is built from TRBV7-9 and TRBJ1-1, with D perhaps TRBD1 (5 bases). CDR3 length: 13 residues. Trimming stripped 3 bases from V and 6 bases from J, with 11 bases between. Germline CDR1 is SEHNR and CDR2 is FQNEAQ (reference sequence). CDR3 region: CASSFGGSAEAFF. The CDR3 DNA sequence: TGTGCCAGCAGCTTTGGGGGGAGCGCTGAAGCTTTCTTT.

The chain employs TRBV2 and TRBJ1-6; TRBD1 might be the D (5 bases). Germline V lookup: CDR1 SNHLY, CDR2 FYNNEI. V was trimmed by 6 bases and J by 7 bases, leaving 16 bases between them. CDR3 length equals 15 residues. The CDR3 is CASRRGGAMNSPLHF. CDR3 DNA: TGTGCCAGCAGGAGAGGAGGGGCCATGAATTCACCCCTCCACTTT.

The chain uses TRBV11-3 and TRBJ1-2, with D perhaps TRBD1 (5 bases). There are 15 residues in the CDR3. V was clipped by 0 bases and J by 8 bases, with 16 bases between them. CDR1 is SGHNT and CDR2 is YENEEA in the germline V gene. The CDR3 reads CASSLEGATHGGYTF. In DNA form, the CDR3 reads TGTGCCAGCAGCTTAGAAGGGGCTACCCATGGAGGCTACACCTTC. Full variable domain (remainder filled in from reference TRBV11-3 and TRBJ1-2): EAGVVQSPRYKIIEKKQPVAFWCNPISGHNTLYWYLQNLGQGPELLIRYENEEAVDDSQLPKDRFSAERLKGVDSTLKIQPAELGDSAVYLCASSLEGATHGGYTFGSGTRLTVV.

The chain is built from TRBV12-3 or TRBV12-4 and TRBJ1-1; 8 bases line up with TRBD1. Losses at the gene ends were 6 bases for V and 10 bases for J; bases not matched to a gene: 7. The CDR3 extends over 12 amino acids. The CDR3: CASSPSTGGAFF. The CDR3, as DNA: TGTGCCAGCAGCCCTTCAACAGGGGGAGCTTTCTTT.

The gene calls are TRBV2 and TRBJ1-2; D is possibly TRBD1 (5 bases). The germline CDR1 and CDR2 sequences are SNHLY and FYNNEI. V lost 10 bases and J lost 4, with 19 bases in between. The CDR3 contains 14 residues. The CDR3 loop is CATFLGGGLYGYTF. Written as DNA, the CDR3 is TGTGCCACCTTCCTCGGGGGGGGACTCTATGGCTACACCTTC.

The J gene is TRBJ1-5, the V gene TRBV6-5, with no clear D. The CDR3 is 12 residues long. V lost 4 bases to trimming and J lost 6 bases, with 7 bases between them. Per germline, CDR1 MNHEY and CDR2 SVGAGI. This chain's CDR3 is CASSSGSQPQHF. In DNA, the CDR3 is TGTGCCAGCAGTTCGGGGAGTCAGCCCCAGCATTTT.

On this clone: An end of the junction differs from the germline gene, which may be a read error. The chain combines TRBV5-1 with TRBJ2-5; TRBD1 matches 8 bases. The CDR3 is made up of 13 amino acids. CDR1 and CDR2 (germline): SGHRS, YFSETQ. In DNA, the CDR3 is TGCGCCAGCAGTTTGGACAGGGTAGAGACCCAGTACTTC. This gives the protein CASSLDRVETQYF.

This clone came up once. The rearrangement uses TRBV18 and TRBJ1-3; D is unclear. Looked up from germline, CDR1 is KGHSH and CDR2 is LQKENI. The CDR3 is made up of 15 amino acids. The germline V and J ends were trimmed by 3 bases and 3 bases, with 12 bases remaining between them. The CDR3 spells CASSPIPVGGNTIYF. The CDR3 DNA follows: TGTGCCAGCTCACCCATCCCGGTCGGTGGAAACACCATATATTTT.

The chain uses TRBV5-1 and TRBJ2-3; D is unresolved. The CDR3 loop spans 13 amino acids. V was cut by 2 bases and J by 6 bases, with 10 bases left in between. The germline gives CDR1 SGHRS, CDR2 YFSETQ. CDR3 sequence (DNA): TGCGCCAGCAGCTTTAATGGTGGTGATACGCAGTATTTT. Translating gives CASSFNGGDTQYF.

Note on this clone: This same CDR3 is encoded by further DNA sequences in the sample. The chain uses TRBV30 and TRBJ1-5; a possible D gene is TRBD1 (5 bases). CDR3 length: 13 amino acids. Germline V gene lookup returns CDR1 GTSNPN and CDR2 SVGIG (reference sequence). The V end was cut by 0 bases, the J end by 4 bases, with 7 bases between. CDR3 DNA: TGTGCCTGGAGTGTACGGGGGAATCAGCCCCAGCATTTT. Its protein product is CAWSVRGNQPQHF.

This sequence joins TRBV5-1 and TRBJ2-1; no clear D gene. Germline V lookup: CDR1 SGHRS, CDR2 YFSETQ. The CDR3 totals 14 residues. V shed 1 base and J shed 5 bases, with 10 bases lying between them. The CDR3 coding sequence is TGCGCCAGCAGCTTGAATAGGCTGAACAATGAGCAGTTCTTC. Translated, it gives CASSLNRLNNEQFF.

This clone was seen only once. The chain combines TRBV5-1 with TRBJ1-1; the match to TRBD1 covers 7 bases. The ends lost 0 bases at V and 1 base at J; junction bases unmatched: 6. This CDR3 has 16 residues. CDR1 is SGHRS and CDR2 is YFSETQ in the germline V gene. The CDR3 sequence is CASSLGVTGANTEAFF. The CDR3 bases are TGCGCCAGCAGCTTGGGGGTCACAGGGGCGAACACTGAAGCTTTCTTT.

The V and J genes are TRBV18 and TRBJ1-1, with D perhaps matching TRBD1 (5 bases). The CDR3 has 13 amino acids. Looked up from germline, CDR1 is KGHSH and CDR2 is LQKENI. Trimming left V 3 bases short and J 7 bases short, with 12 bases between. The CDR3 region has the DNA TGTGCCAGCTCACCGGATACCAGGGATGAAGCTTTCTTT. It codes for CASSPDTRDEAFF.

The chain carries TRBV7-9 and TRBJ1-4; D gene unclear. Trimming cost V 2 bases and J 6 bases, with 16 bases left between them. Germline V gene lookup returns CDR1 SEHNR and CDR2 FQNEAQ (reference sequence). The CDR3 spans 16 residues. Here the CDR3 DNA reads TGTGCCAGCAGCTTAATCGAGTCTGGGAGGGATGAAAAACTGTTTTTT. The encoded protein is CASSLIESGRDEKLFF. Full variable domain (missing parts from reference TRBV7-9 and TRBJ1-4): DTGVSQNPRHKITKRGQNVTFRCDPISEHNRLYWYRQTLGQGPEFLTYFQNEAQLEKSRLLSDRFSAERPKGSFSTLEIQRTEQGDSAMYLCASSLIESGRDEKLFFGSGTQLSVL.

The DNA of the CDR3 is TGCAGTGCTTACCTTGGGCAGCCGTTCTTC. Translating it yields CSAYLGQPFF. This chain joins TRBV20-1 and TRBJ2-1, with no clear D. Germline V gene sequence: CDR1 DFQATT, CDR2 SNEGSKA (reference sequence). The length of the CDR3 is 10 residues. V lost 5 bases and J lost 15, with 14 bases in between.